This T cell receptor (beta chain) was sequenced for a study of T cell repertoires in cytomegalovirus infection. Study summary: CMV infection and matching HLA type were both indicated by public TCR beta signatures.

TCRdb called the reads again in MiXCR, with one record for every CDR3 protein. The sample lists under 350,000 distinct CDR3 sequences, 22% occurring once. V shed 3 bases and J 4 bases; nucleotides not matched to a gene: 7. The CDR3 consists of 16 residues. Germline V lookup: CDR1 MGHRA, CDR2 YSYEKL. This clonotype was seen a handful of times. The antigen is undetermined. Source: cultured PBMCs, taken from culture after CMV antigen stimulation. This rearrangement joins TRBV4-1 to TRBJ2-1, with 9 bases matching TRBD2. This clonotype was obtained from a human donor in good health (CMV status not recorded). Some clones in this sample may be carry-over from other donors' samples. This chain's CDR3 is CASSQASGTLYNEQFF. As DNA, the CDR3 is TGCGCCAGCAGCCAGGCTAGCGGGACGTTATACAATGAGCAGTTCTTC.